This record looks at one T cell receptor beta chain sequence and its context. This clone has a single count. The antigen this receptor binds is unknown. Within one base of it there is no much larger clone, and no base qualities were kept. The time point label corresponds to: week 47, end of study. A 20-mer mutant IDH1 peptide at 300 micrograms in Montanide made up each vaccine dose, which was injected subcutaneously together with topical imiquimod. Eight vaccinations were administered to patients in weeks 1, 3, 5, 7, 11, 15, 19 and 23, corresponding to visits V03 through V10. Newly diagnosed WHO grade 3 or 4 IDH1-mutant astrocytomas showing loss of nuclear ATRX were present in the donors. The samples were drawn from NOA16, a multicentre, single-arm, open-label phase I trial in Germany that tested a mutant IDH1 peptide vaccine in humans for the first time. Genomic DNA for TCRB sequencing was extracted from EDTA blood using the DNeasy Blood and Tissue Kit.

Receptor amplification or capture employed the immunoSEQ multiplex PCR assay. Rearranged TCR beta chain sequences were amplified using the hsTCRB Kit according to the manufacturer's protocol. An Illumina MiSeq was used to sequence the TCRB libraries. Turning to the authors' computational methods: The proprietary platform of the kit vendor was used for demultiplexing, trimming and gene mapping. TCRdb took this table from immuneACCESS and kept in-frame rearrangements with V and J called. Such tables lack part of the clones; where checked against another copy, unresolved V genes explain under half of the gap, and the rest is unexplained. The V and J calls and clone size come from that table; D and trimming were worked out from the DNA. The table for this sample lists about 56,000 clones; around 83% of them were counted only once. More than 3% of the sample is in the top ten clones. This sample is part of a study of a mutant IDH1 vaccine in newly diagnosed glioma (dated by TCRdb to the early 2020s). Background for the entire study: Vaccination started 4-6 weeks after radiotherapy alone, or was given together with temozolomide cycles in the groups whose treatment included chemotherapy. Visit V12 was the week-35 safety follow-up and visit V13 was the week-47 end of study. Peripheral blood was drawn at six visits: V03 (baseline), V05, V07, V10, V12 and V13. Before enrollment, patients had received standard therapy of radiotherapy alone, temozolomide alone, or radiochemotherapy with temozolomide; most received the combination. For exploratory analyses, longitudinal TCRB deep sequencing was carried out in about two dozen treated patients wherever samples were available. Of the roughly 32 patients who were treated, about 62% were male and approximately 40% were female, and the mean age was approximately 40 years.

What the research found in general, with its limitations: According to the authors, sample limitations meant that analyses of patient blood samples could not be reproduced. PBMC samples for TCRB deep sequencing were selected based on availability. Changes in the top peripheral T cell clonotypes picked up by TCRB sequencing did not appear to be linked to pseudoprogression. Immune responses induced by the vaccine were seen in approximately 93% of patients across multiple MHC alleles.

Reading from cysteine to phenylalanine, the CDR3 counts 13 amino acids. The entry retains the CDR3 DNA only, 39 bases that are in frame from base 1. V gives up 5 bases and J gives up 11 bases, and the segment between their germline ends measures 16 bases. CDR1 and CDR2, per the germline V gene (reference sequence), are SEHNR and FQNEAQ. This material consisted of PBMCs, taken from a glioma patient whose treatment included an IDH1 peptide vaccine. The sequence was obtained from a woman aged 50 to 65 with glioma. The rearranged chain carries TRBV7-9 and TRBJ1-5; the D gene lacks a confident call. The nucleotide sequence reads as follows: TGTGCCAGCAGCCCCGGCCCGCAGCAGGCCCAGCATTTT. Protein translation: CASSPGPQQAQHF.